This T cell receptor (beta chain) came from a study of cytotoxic CD8 clonotypes in ibrutinib-treated CLL (dated by TCRdb to the early 2020s). General notes on the study: The cohort was composed of more than ten relapsed/refractory and about 15 treatment-naive patients; IGHV unmutated status was identified in some 17 patients. Longitudinal samples were available for about 30% of the 86 trial participants. Partial responses were observed in some 24 patients and complete responses in 2; after a median follow-up of 68 months, remission was maintained in 15 or so patients and progression was observed in approximately twelve. On average, each sample had a few hundred thousand productive templates and 100,000 or so productive rearrangements. The response samples were drawn at a median of roughly twelve months into treatment, with a range of about 6 to 40 months. Cryopreserved peripheral blood mononuclear cells were collected at three points: before therapy, at response, and at either sustained remission or disease progression. Every remission and progressive disease sample was obtained while ibrutinib was still being received by the patients.

The goal of deep resolution MiSeq sequencing was a depth between 1 in 1 million and 1 in 200,000 T cells, and coverage averaged 10x per clonotype. The immunoSEQ hsTCRB Kit was used to generate the TCR beta libraries. The authors' pipeline ran thus. Data were analyzed with ImmunoSEQ Data Assistant and ImmunoSEQ Analyzer, with V, D and J genes assigned per IMGT definitions. Clonality, with values ranging from 0 to 1, was calculated as one minus the normalized Shannon entropy of productive rearrangement frequencies. Public clonotype analysis was restricted to overrepresented clonotypes comprising at least 0.05% of each patient's repertoire. About a dozen repertoires from age-matched healthy donors, obtained from immuneACCESS, served as clonality controls. Not all clones reach the TCRdb copy of this immuneACCESS table, which keeps in-frame sequences only. Checked studies attribute under half of the gap to unresolved V genes and leave the rest unexplained. The DNA gave D and trimming, while V, J and clone size come from that table. This sample is represented by some 50,000 clones; roughly 63% of them were singletons. The ten biggest clones cover around 30% of the sample.

What the research found in general, with its limitations: Public clonotypes were found to be uncommon and were observed to contract or remain stable during treatment; the increase in clonality was shown to reflect expansion of private clonotypes at ibrutinib response. Baseline clonality was found to be higher than that of age-matched healthy donors and was strongly correlated with circulating CD8+ T-cell counts. At ibrutinib response clonality went up, during sustained remission it held steady, and at progression it dropped back toward baseline. Sampling times were not matched between sustained-remission and progressing patients, and lymph node repertoires were not studied.

The trim is 1 base for V and 9 bases for J, with a gap of 15 bases between the germline ends. There are 14 amino acids in the CDR3, from cysteine to phenylalanine inclusive. Of the read, only the CDR3 DNA is kept; its 42 bases are in frame from base 1. CDR1 SEHNR and CDR2 FQNEAQ are derived from the germline V gene (reference sequence). This clone has at least ten counts. Its antigen remains unidentified. Qualities for individual bases were not recorded, and no much larger clone is one base off. According to the study, the label for this sample's time point signals: approximately 25 months on ibrutinib. Approximately 2 micrograms of genomic DNA were extracted from cryopreserved PBMCs for TCR beta library preparation. Longitudinal blood samples from CLL patients on ibrutinib monotherapy were analyzed using high-throughput TCR beta sequencing. The patients took part in an open-label, single-center phase 2 trial of ibrutinib monotherapy.

The sequenced sample was PBMCs, obtained after 24 months of ibrutinib treatment. This sequence originates from a human donor with chronic lymphocytic leukemia. The receptor chain draws on TRBV7-9 and TRBJ1-2; a confident D gene designation cannot be given. The bases are TGTGCCAGCAGCTTAGTATTGGAAGGCGTAAGCTACACCTTC. Protein translation: CASSLVLEGVSYTF.